Included here is one TCR beta chain sequence, with context. Antigen unknown. These data come from a study of T cells in localized non-small cell lung cancer. Findings and caveats of the study: Only one tumor region was sequenced, so heterogeneity remains possible.

The CDR3 consists of 14 residues. V lost 3 bases, J lost 8 bases, and 3 bases stayed unmatched. In germline, CDR1 is LNHDA, CDR2 SQIVND (reference sequence). Method: immunoSEQ multiplex PCR; TCRdb's copy keeps in-frame clones and lacks some. The data hold about 17,000 clones, with more than 85% observed a single time. The receptor's source is a male donor at least 60 years old with stage II squamous cell lung carcinoma. The V call is TRBV19, the J call TRBJ2-1; TRBD1 agrees at 11 bases. The sample consisted of peripheral blood, taken before any cancer treatment. The CDR3 nucleotides are TGTGCCAGTAGTATCAGGACAGGGGGCGATGAGCAGTTCTTC. Protein sequence: CASSIRTGGDEQFF.